This T cell receptor beta chain originates from a study of blood T cell repertoires in COVID-19. Self-reported history from a screening survey and questionnaire set each donor's cohort. TCRdb keeps only in-frame clones here, not all; method: immunoSEQ multiplex PCR. The sample shows 140,000 to 150,000 clones, 88% of them seen only once. Germline assignment: CDR1 SQVTM and CDR2 ANQGSEA. V gave up 4 bases and J gave up 5 bases, with 14 bases separating them. The CDR3 length is 13 residues. The gene calls are TRBV29-1 and TRBJ2-5; D gene ambiguous. The origin of this receptor is a woman aged 25 to 39 with acute COVID-19. Sequenced material: PBMCs or T cells enriched from blood (not recorded which). CDR3 region: CSVAIARRETQYF. Written as DNA, the CDR3 is TGCAGCGTTGCGATAGCTAGACGGGAGACCCAGTACTTC.